These 2 T cell receptor beta chains originate from one sample sequenced in a study of cytomegalovirus exposure and HLA in healthy donors. Both 60 Vbeta primers and 13 Jbeta primers went into the PCR. The data were produced by immunoSEQ multiplex PCR, yet TCRdb's version contains in-frame clones alone and is incomplete. The sample holds 100,000 to 150,000 clones, approximately 77% seen once. Specimen: PBMCs. All receptors come from a woman aged 40 to 55 in good health and CMV-seronegative.

The chain is built from TRBV6-6 and TRBJ2-3; the match to TRBD2 covers 11 bases. Germline CDR1 reads MNHNY; CDR2 reads SVGAGI (reference sequence). V shed 8 bases, J shed 9 bases, and the junction held 10 bases outside the gene matches. The CDR3 is 14 residues long. The CDR3 is CASRSSGGPPTQYF. CDR3 bases: TGTGCCAGCCGTTCTAGCGGGGGGCCTCCGACGCAGTATTTT.

A note on this clone: This sample also contains other DNA sequences that code for the same CDR3. The chain recombines TRBV5-1 with TRBJ2-5; TRBD2 might be the D (6 bases). The germline gives CDR1 SGHRS, CDR2 YFSETQ. CDR3 length equals 13 residues. The V end was cut by 1 base, the J end by 3 bases, with 7 bases between. The CDR3 DNA sequence: TGCGCCAGCAGCTTGCCGGGGGAAGAGACCCAGTACTTC. It specifies CASSLPGEETQYF.